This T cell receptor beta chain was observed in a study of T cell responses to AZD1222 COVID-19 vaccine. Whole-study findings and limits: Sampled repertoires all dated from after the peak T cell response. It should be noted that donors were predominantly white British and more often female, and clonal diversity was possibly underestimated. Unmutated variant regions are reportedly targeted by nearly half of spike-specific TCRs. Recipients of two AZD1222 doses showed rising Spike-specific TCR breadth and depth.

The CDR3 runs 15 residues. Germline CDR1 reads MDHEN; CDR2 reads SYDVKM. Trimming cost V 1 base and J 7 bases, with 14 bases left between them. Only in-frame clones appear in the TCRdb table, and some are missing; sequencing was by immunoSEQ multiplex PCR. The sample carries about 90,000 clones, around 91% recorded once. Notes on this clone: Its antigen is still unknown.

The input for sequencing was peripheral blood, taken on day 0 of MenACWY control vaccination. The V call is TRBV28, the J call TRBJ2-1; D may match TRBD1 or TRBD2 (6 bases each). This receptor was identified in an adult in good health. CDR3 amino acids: CASSLFGGLSNEQFF. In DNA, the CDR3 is TGTGCCAGCAGTTTATTCGGGGGCCTTTCTAATGAGCAGTTCTTC.